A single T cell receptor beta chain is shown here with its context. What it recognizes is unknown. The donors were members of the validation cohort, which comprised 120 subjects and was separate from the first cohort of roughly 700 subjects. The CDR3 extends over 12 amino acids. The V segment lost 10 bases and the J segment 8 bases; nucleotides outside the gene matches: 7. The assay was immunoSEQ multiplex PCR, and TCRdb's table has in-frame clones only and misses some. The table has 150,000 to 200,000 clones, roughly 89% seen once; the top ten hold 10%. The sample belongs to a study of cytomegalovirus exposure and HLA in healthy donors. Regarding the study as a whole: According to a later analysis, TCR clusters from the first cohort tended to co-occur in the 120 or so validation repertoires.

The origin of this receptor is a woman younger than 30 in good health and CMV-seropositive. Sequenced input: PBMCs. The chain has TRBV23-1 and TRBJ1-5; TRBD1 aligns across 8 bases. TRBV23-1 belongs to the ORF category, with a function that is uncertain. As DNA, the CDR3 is TGCGCCACCCAGGGGGCTAGGGAGCCCCAGCATTTT. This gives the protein CATQGAREPQHF.